The 26 T cell receptor beta chains in this list originate from one sample, sequenced in a study of cytomegalovirus exposure and HLA in healthy donors. Sequencing was performed with immunoSEQ multiplex PCR; in TCRdb, only in-frame clones are kept and a portion is missing. The sample has around 71,000 clones; around 96% are singletons. The sequenced material came from PBMCs. The receptors come from a man aged 18-30 years in good health and CMV-seropositive.

The rearrangement joins TRBV10-3 to TRBJ2-1; 11 nucleotides line up with TRBD2. Germline CDR1 reads ENHRY; CDR2 reads SYGVKD. J gave up 3 bases and V 4 bases, and 8 bases lay outside the gene matches. This CDR3 region has 17 residues. CDR3 coding DNA: TGTGCCATCAGTGGACCCCTAGCGGGGGGTATCTACAATGAGCAGTTCTTC. Encoded protein: CAISGPLAGGIYNEQFF.

The chain uses TRBV9 and TRBJ1-2, with D possibly TRBD1 on 5 matching bases. Germline CDR1 reads SGDLS; CDR2 reads YYNGEE. The CDR3 loop spans 13 amino acids. V dropped 2 bases and J dropped 4 bases, with 9 bases sitting between them. This CDR3 reads CASSVQGSYGYTF. CDR3 DNA sequence: TGTGCCAGCAGCGTCCAGGGAAGCTATGGCTACACCTTC. Based on the CDR3 plus reference TRBV9 and TRBJ1-2, the full variable domain is DSGVTQTPKHLITATGQRVTLRCSPRSGDLSVYWYQQSLDQGLQFLIQYYNGEERAKGNILERFSAQQFPDLHSELNLSSLELGDSALYFCASSVQGSYGYTFGSGTRLTVV.

Only one count was recorded for this clone. This sequence joins TRBV6-5 and TRBJ1-5; no reliable D call. The CDR3 extends over 14 amino acids. With 5 bases removed from V and 1 base from J, the gap between germline ends came to 9 bases. Per germline, CDR1 MNHEY and CDR2 SVGAGI. CDR3 residues: CASSPQLSNQPQHF. DNA of the CDR3: TGTGCCAGCAGTCCACAGCTCAGCAATCAGCCCCAGCATTTT.

This sequence joins TRBV6-1 and TRBJ2-3; 7 bases are shared with TRBD2. This CDR3 has 14 residues. After removal of 6 bases from V and 6 bases from J, the junction contained 9 bases not matched to a gene. The germline V gene has CDR1 MNHNS and CDR2 SASEGT. As DNA, the CDR3 is TGTGCCAGCAGAGTGGGAGGGCCCCGGGATACGCAGTATTTT. It specifies CASRVGGPRDTQYF.

V gene TRBV19 combines with J gene TRBJ2-3; TRBD1 matches 8 bases. The germline gives CDR1 LNHDA, CDR2 SQIVND (reference sequence). V shed 3 bases, J shed 5 bases, and the junction held 13 bases outside the gene matches. This CDR3 comprises 17 residues. The CDR3 sequence is CASSMIPGRGLKDTQYF. CDR3 DNA: TGTGCCAGTAGTATGATTCCTGGCAGGGGGCTCAAAGATACGCAGTATTTT.

The gene calls are TRBV5-8 and TRBJ2-5; perhaps TRBD2 as D (6 bases). The CDR3 spans 15 residues. The V gene's germline CDR1 is SGHTS and CDR2 YDEGEE. The V end lost 0 bases, the J end lost 1 base, and 10 bases lay between the germline ends. CDR3 sequence (DNA): TGTGCCAGCAGCTTGGGCCAGGGAGGCCAAGAGACCCAGTACTTC. It specifies CASSLGQGGQETQYF.

The chain carries TRBV5-4 and TRBJ1-3; TRBD1 matches 7 bases. Trimming took 3 bases from V and 0 from J; bases not matched to a gene: 0. Germline assignment: CDR1 SGHNT and CDR2 YYREEE (reference sequence). The CDR3 extends over 14 amino acids. CDR3 coding DNA: TGTGCCAGCAGCTGGGACAGCTCTGGAAACACCATATATTTT. Protein: CASSWDSSGNTIYF.

The rearrangement links TRBV27 to TRBJ2-2; 15 nucleotides line up with TRBD2. CDR3 length: 17 residues. The germline gives CDR1 MNHEY, CDR2 SMNVEV (reference sequence). Unmatched junction bases numbered 5, after V lost 4 bases and J lost 5 bases. The CDR3 reads CASSWGLAGGLTGELFF. The CDR3 DNA reads TGTGCCAGCAGTTGGGGACTAGCGGGAGGCCTAACCGGGGAGCTGTTTTTT.

The chain uses TRBV18 and TRBJ1-5; D is unclear. Trimming stripped 2 bases from V and 3 bases from J, with 11 bases between. Per germline, CDR1 KGHSH and CDR2 LQKENI. The CDR3 extends over 15 amino acids. CDR3 sequence (DNA): TGTGCCAGCTCACCAAATTCCGGGTACAATCAGCCCCAGCATTTT. Its protein is CASSPNSGYNQPQHF.

The chain couples TRBV2 to TRBJ2-2, with 10 bases that match TRBD1. The germline V gene has CDR1 SNHLY and CDR2 FYNNEI. V shed 4 bases, J shed 7 bases, and the junction held 6 bases outside the gene matches. The CDR3 consists of 15 residues. The CDR3 region is CASSGTGGKIGELFF. CDR3 sequence (DNA): TGTGCCAGCAGTGGGACAGGGGGAAAAATCGGGGAGCTGTTTTTT. Full variable domain (missing parts from reference TRBV2 and TRBJ2-2): EPEVTQTPSHQVTQMGQEVILRCVPISNHLYFYWYRQILGQKVEFLVSFYNNEISEKSEIFDDQFSVERPDGSNFTLKIRSTKLEDSAMYFCASSGTGGKIGELFFGEGSRLTVL.

This clone was observed a few times. The chain has TRBV6-1 and TRBJ1-3, with 7 bases that match TRBD1. The CDR3 contains 12 residues. Germline assignment: CDR1 MNHNS and CDR2 SASEGT. V was clipped by 3 bases and J by 8 bases; unmatched bases: 1. Here the CDR3 DNA reads TGTGCCAGCAGTGACAGGGGGGACACCATATATTTT. It translates to CASSDRGDTIYF.

The rearrangement uses TRBV30 and TRBJ1-2; 8 bases agree with TRBD1. The CDR3 covers 12 residues. The germline V gene encodes CDR1 GTSNPN and CDR2 SVGIG (reference sequence). With V trimmed by 5 bases and J by 4 bases, 3 bases remained unmatched. The CDR3: CAWVTGGYGYTF. The CDR3 nucleotides read TGTGCCTGGGTTACAGGGGGCTATGGCTACACCTTC.

This rearrangement joins TRBV19 to TRBJ1-2, with D unresolved. Germline V CDR1 and CDR2: LNHDA, SQIVND (reference sequence). This CDR3 comprises 12 residues. Trimming shortened V by 9 bases and J by 3 bases, and 11 bases separated the two germline ends. The CDR3 spells CASRVEYYGYTF. In nucleotides, the CDR3 is TGTGCCAGCCGGGTGGAGTACTATGGCTACACCTTC.

In DNA form, the CDR3 reads TGCGCCAGCAGCCAAGAGCCCAGGGAAGGATATGGCTACACCTTC. As protein: CASSQEPREGYGYTF. The genes are TRBV4-1 and TRBJ1-2; a weak D match, TRBD1 (5 bases). There are 15 residues in the CDR3. Germline values: CDR1 MGHRA, CDR2 YSYEKL. The ends were cut back, 0 bases at V and 5 bases at J, with 13 bases in the middle.

This chain links TRBV7-7 with TRBJ2-5; TRBD1 matches at 8 bases. The junction had 2 bases not matched to a gene; V was cut back by 1 base and J by 1 base. This CDR3 has 15 amino acids. Germline V gene lookup returns CDR1 SSHAT and CDR2 FNYEAQ (reference sequence). The CDR3 here is CASSLGGQGQETQYF. DNA for the CDR3: TGTGCCAGCAGCTTAGGTGGACAGGGCCAAGAGACCCAGTACTTC.

CDR3 sequence: CASSLTAFSTDTQYF. CDR3 nucleotide sequence: TGTGCCAGCTCACTAACAGCATTTAGCACAGATACGCAGTATTTT. The chain couples TRBV18 to TRBJ2-3; D ambiguous. This CDR3 has 15 residues. The germline V gene encodes CDR1 KGHSH and CDR2 LQKENI. V lost 4 bases to trimming and J lost 0 bases, with 11 bases between them.

J is TRBJ2-2 and V is TRBV5-1; 7 bases line up with TRBD1. CDR1 is SGHRS, CDR2 YFSETQ, per germline. This CDR3 is built from 15 residues. V lost 1 base to trimming and J lost 7 bases; unmatched junction nucleotides: 7. The CDR3 spells CASSLIQGEGGELFF. CDR3 nucleotides: TGCGCCAGCAGCTTGATCCAGGGGGAAGGCGGGGAGCTGTTTTTT. Combining the CDR3 with reference TRBV5-1 and TRBJ2-2 gives the whole variable domain KAGVTQTPRYLIKTRGQQVTLSCSPISGHRSVSWYQQTPGQGLQFLFEYFSETQRNKGNFPGRFSGRQFSNSRSEMNVSTLELGDSALYLCASSLIQGEGGELFFGEGSRLTVL.

This chain links TRBV2 with TRBJ1-2; D is perhaps TRBD1 (6 bases). Germline values: CDR1 SNHLY, CDR2 FYNNEI. The CDR3 is made up of 12 amino acids. Trimming took off 7 bases at V and 4 bases at J, with 10 bases between the two ends. The chain's CDR3 is CASKDSFYGYTF. In nucleotides, the CDR3 is TGTGCCAGCAAGGACAGCTTCTATGGCTACACCTTC.

The rearrangement uses TRBV28 and TRBJ2-1; weak D call: TRBD1 (5 bases). Germline V gene data show CDR1 as MDHEN and CDR2 as SYDVKM. Trimming pared 8 bases from V and 3 bases from J, leaving 11 bases between. The CDR3 is made up of 13 amino acids. DNA for the CDR3: TGTGCCAGCGGAGACAGTAACTACAATGAGCAGTTCTTC. The encoded protein is CASGDSNYNEQFF.

The genes are TRBV7-9 and TRBJ2-1; weak D call: TRBD1 (6 bases). The V end lost 4 bases, the J end lost 1 base, and 14 bases lay between the germline ends. CDR3 length equals 16 residues. CDR1 SEHNR and CDR2 FQNEAQ come from the germline V gene (reference sequence). In DNA form, the CDR3 reads TGTGCCAGCAGCTACCTAACAGGGAAATCCTACAATGAGCAGTTCTTC. Its translation is CASSYLTGKSYNEQFF.

This clone was observed a single time. The chain uses TRBV5-5 and TRBJ2-1; the match to TRBD2 covers 7 bases. Unmatched junction bases numbered 12, after V lost 7 bases and J lost 2 bases. CDR3 length equals 16 residues. CDR1 and CDR2 from the germline V gene are SGHKS and YYEKEE (reference sequence). In nucleotides, the CDR3 is TGTGCCAGCTGGGAGGGTCCGAGGGCCGCCTACAATGAGCAGTTCTTC. It codes for CASWEGPRAAYNEQFF.

The chain employs TRBV7-3 and TRBJ1-2, with TRBD1 identical over 9 bases. This CDR3 has 15 residues. CDR1 is SGHTA, CDR2 FQGTGA, per germline. J gave up 9 bases and V 2 bases, and 10 bases lay outside the gene matches. The CDR3 region is CASSLYGDRVDRYTF. The CDR3, as DNA: TGTGCCAGCAGCTTATACGGGGACAGGGTTGATCGCTACACCTTC.

This clone was observed once. The chain carries TRBV15 and TRBJ2-2; 9 bases align to TRBD2. This CDR3 region has 18 residues. V dropped 1 base and J dropped 6; count of bases not matched to a gene: 12. CDR1 and CDR2 from the germline V gene are LNHNV and YYDKDF (reference sequence). CDR3 nucleotide sequence: TGTGCCACCAGCAGAGGACTCCGGGGAGCGGGGGGATCCGGGGAGCTGTTTTTT. Its protein product is CATSRGLRGAGGSGELFF.

The CDR3 DNA sequence: TGTGCCAGCACCTCGGGGGGACTCAGCTCCTACGAGCAGTACTTC. This sequence encodes CASTSGGLSSYEQYF. This sequence joins TRBV7-2 and TRBJ2-7, with 7 bases fitting TRBD2. The CDR3 has 15 amino acids. J gave up 0 bases and V 7 bases, and 9 bases lay outside the gene matches. Germline V gene data show CDR1 as SGHTA and CDR2 as FQGNSA.

V usage is TRBV29-1 and J usage is TRBJ2-3; no firm D call. The CDR3 runs 13 residues. Germline values: CDR1 SQVTM, CDR2 ANQGSEA. Trimming removed 2 bases at V and 0 bases at J, with 6 bases between. The CDR3 loop reads CSVELSSTDTQYF. The CDR3 bases are TGCAGCGTTGAATTGAGTAGCACAGATACGCAGTATTTT.

J is TRBJ1-4 and V is TRBV7-8, with 10 bases fitting TRBD1. The CDR3 is made up of 17 amino acids. V gave up 5 bases and J gave up 6 bases; unmatched junction bases: 12. The germline CDR1 and CDR2 sequences are SGHVS and FQNEAQ. The chain's CDR3 is CASSRGDRGRVDEKLFF. The CDR3 DNA reads as TGTGCCAGCAGCCGAGGGGACAGGGGAAGGGTTGATGAAAAACTGTTTTTT.